The sequence of this T cell receptor (beta chain) was determined in a study of blood T cell repertoires in COVID-19. On the study more broadly: There were acute and convalescent COVID-19 samples, and they came from the United States, Italy and Spain. In each case, the material was cDNA or gDNA derived from T cells, B-cell-depleted T cells, or PBMCs.

Only in-frame clones appear in the TCRdb table, and some are missing; sequencing was by immunoSEQ multiplex PCR. The table includes some 300,000 clones, around 89% detected once. It was during active infection that Seattle patients were enrolled and then longitudinally followed. The CDR3 loop spans 14 amino acids. Per the germline V gene, CDR1 is MNHEY and CDR2 is SVGAGI. Trimming stripped 10 bases from V and 5 bases from J, with 20 bases between. The receptor's source is a middle-aged woman with COVID-19, enrolled during active disease. The V and J genes are TRBV6-5 and TRBJ1-1; D perhaps matches TRBD1 (6 bases). The sequencing input was peripheral blood. In DNA, the CDR3 is TGTGCCACCGTGGACCCCCTCAGGGGAACTGAAGCTTTCTTT. It specifies CATVDPLRGTEAFF.